One and the same sample provided the 25 T cell receptor beta chains below, sequenced in a study of human T cells and chemical hapten exposure. Time point described: healthy volunteer bleed at 6 weeks. Whole blood that had not been fractionated was the source of extracted total RNA. Via MiXCR, TCRdb re-called the RACE reads, giving one row per CDR3 protein. In the table there are 65,000 to 95,000 distinct CDR3 sequences, around 9.3% of which are singletons. The sequenced material came from whole blood. The receptors derive from a female donor in good health. Some clones in this sample may be carry-over from other donors' samples.

V gene TRBV7-2 combines with J gene TRBJ2-7; 9 bases are a match to TRBD1. The germline gives CDR1 SGHTA, CDR2 FQGNSA. V was clipped by 3 bases and J by 2 bases; unmatched bases: 8. CDR3 length equals 16 residues. The CDR3, as DNA: TGTGCCAGCAGCTTTTTGTTAGGACAGGGGACCTACGAGCAGTACTTC. Encoded protein: CASSFLLGQGTYEQYF.

This chain uses TRBV28 with TRBJ2-3, with unresolved D. Deletions cut 8 bases from V and 1 base from J, with 13 bases between. CDR3 length: 14 residues. CDR1 is MDHEN and CDR2 is SYDVKM in the germline V gene. The CDR3 region is CASYRRAGTDTQYF. CDR3 nucleotides: TGTGCCAGCTACCGACGGGCCGGCACAGATACGCAGTATTTT. The full variable domain, in which reference TRBV28 and TRBJ2-3 provide the parts outside the CDR3, is DVKVTQSSRYLVKRTGEKVFLECVQDMDHENMFWYRQDPGLGLRLIYFSYDVKMKEKGDIPEGYSVSREKKERFSLILESASTNQTSMYLCASYRRAGTDTQYFGPGTRLTVL.

A few counts support this clonotype. The V gene is TRBV28, the J gene TRBJ1-1, with D hard to call. The germline V gene has CDR1 MDHEN and CDR2 SYDVKM. The CDR3 sequence is 15 residues long. V shed 2 bases and J shed 4 bases, with 14 bases lying between them. The CDR3, as DNA: TGTGCCAGCAGTTTAAGTCGGCAGGTCGGCACTGAAGCTTTCTTT. Translated: CASSLSRQVGTEAFF.

This clonotype has a handful of counts. V gene TRBV5-1 combines with J gene TRBJ2-2; 9 bases agree with TRBD2. Germline CDR1 and CDR2: SGHRS and YFSETQ. The CDR3 covers 17 residues. V lost 2 bases and J lost 2; bases outside the gene matches: 7. The CDR3 region is CASSLFGGGANTGELFF. For the CDR3, the DNA is TGCGCCAGCAGCTTATTCGGCGGGGGGGCAAACACCGGGGAGCTGTTTTTT.

There are a few counts of this clonotype. This chain links TRBV2 with TRBJ2-3; D is perhaps TRBD2 (5 bases). Germline V gene lookup returns CDR1 SNHLY and CDR2 FYNNEI. V was cut by 4 bases and J by 3 bases, with 14 bases left in between. This CDR3 has 15 amino acids. In nucleotides, the CDR3 is TGTGCCAGCAGTGTTTCGATCGGGGAAACAGATACGCAGTATTTT. Its protein product is CASSVSIGETDTQYF.

The genes are TRBV5-1 and TRBJ1-5; 10 bases fit TRBD1. CDR3 size: 17 residues. V lost 0 bases and J lost 6; bases outside the gene matches: 9. The germline V gene has CDR1 SGHRS and CDR2 YFSETQ. The CDR3, as DNA: TGCGCCAGCAGCTTGGGGACAGGGGGGAGTGGAGGTCAGCCCCAGCATTTT. Protein sequence: CASSLGTGGSGGQPQHF. Combining the CDR3 with reference TRBV5-1 and TRBJ1-5 gives the whole variable domain KAGVTQTPRYLIKTRGQQVTLSCSPISGHRSVSWYQQTPGQGLQFLFEYFSETQRNKGNFPGRFSGRQFSNSRSEMNVSTLELGDSALYLCASSLGTGGSGGQPQHFGDGTRLSIL.

This clonotype was observed a handful of times. The rearrangement links TRBV20-1 to TRBJ1-6; possible D gene TRBD1, 5 bases. Germline lookup yields CDR1 DFQATT and CDR2 SNEGSKA (reference sequence). Trimming took off 1 base at V and 6 bases at J, with 10 bases between the two ends. This CDR3 contains 14 residues. The CDR3 here is CSARADTANSPLHF. In nucleotides, the CDR3 is TGCAGTGCTAGAGCGGACACGGCTAATTCACCCCTCCACTTT.

In this sample, this clonotype turned up many times. This chain links TRBV5-4 with TRBJ2-5; TRBD1 matches 9 bases. The CDR3 consists of 15 residues. J lost 2 bases, V lost 4 bases, and 6 bases had no gene match. CDR1 and CDR2 (germline): SGHNT, YYREEE (reference sequence). CDR3 coding DNA: TGTGCCAGCAGCCAGACAGGGGGAAATCAAGAGACCCAGTACTTC. Its translation: CASSQTGGNQETQYF.

V gene TRBV5-5 combines with J gene TRBJ1-5; unclear D gene. This CDR3 spans 16 amino acids. The V gene lost 4 bases and the J gene lost 1 base, with 15 bases spanning the gap. Germline CDR1 SGHKS, CDR2 YYEKEE (reference sequence). The CDR3 DNA reads TGTGCCAGCAGCCCTATCGGCGGGATGAGCAATCAGCCCCAGCATTTT. This gives the protein CASSPIGGMSNQPQHF. The full variable domain, its missing parts supplied by reference TRBV5-5 and TRBJ1-5, is DAGVTQSPTHLIKTRGQQVTLRCSPISGHKSVSWYQQVLGQGPQFIFQYYEKEERGRGNFPDRFSARQFPNYSSELNVNALLLGDSALYLCASSPIGGMSNQPQHFGDGTRLSIL.

The sample holds many counts of this clonotype. This rearrangement joins TRBV4-2 to TRBJ2-1; D might be TRBD1 (6 bases). CDR1 LGHNA and CDR2 YNFKEQ come from the germline V gene. The CDR3 runs to 17 residues. V lost 1 base and J 5 bases, leaving 18 bases between the germline ends. CDR3 region: CASSQGGQFNMNNEQFF. CDR3 nucleotides: TGTGCCAGCAGCCAAGGTGGACAGTTTAATATGAACAATGAGCAGTTCTTC.

The CDR3 DNA reads as TGTGCCAGCAGCTTAAGCGGTGAAACTGGAAACACCATATATTTT. This codes for CASSLSGETGNTIYF. This chain links TRBV7-3 with TRBJ1-3, with D hard to call. The CDR3 runs to 15 residues. V shed 1 base and J shed 2 bases, with 9 bases lying between them. Germline V gene data show CDR1 as SGHTA and CDR2 as FQGTGA.

The table lists this clonotype with many counts. The CDR3 DNA follows: TGTGCCAGCAGCTGGAGGGGGGGTGAAGAGACCCAGTACTTC. Protein sequence: CASSWRGGEETQYF. This chain links TRBV7-8 with TRBJ2-5, with a possible D match to TRBD2 (7 bases). The V gene lost 4 bases and the J gene lost 3 bases, with 12 bases spanning the gap. From germline, CDR1 is SGHVS and CDR2 FQNEAQ. The CDR3 runs to 14 residues.

This clonotype was picked up a small number of times. This chain links TRBV19 with TRBJ1-1, with TRBD1 matching over 7 bases. The CDR3 loop spans 13 amino acids. V was clipped by 9 bases and J by 4 bases; unmatched bases: 8. Germline CDR1 and CDR2: LNHDA and SQIVND (reference sequence). CDR3 loop: CASRQGWGTEAFF. In DNA, the CDR3 is TGTGCCAGCCGACAGGGTTGGGGCACTGAAGCTTTCTTT.

The sample holds many counts of this clonotype. The chain couples TRBV6-6 to TRBJ1-1; tentative D call: TRBD1 (5 bases). V gave up 2 bases and J gave up 5 bases, with 9 bases separating them. Germline V gives CDR1 MNHNY, CDR2 SVGAGI (reference sequence). CDR3 length equals 13 residues. CDR3 sequence (DNA): TGTGCCAGCAGTTACGGGACGGAAACTGAAGCTTTCTTT. It translates to CASSYGTETEAFF.

The sample holds a few counts of this clonotype. J is TRBJ1-4 and V is TRBV10-3, with D maybe TRBD1 (5 bases). V lost 4 bases and J 6 bases, leaving 18 bases between the germline ends. The germline CDR1 and CDR2 sequences are ENHRY and SYGVKD. The length of the CDR3 is 16 residues. The CDR3 loop is CAISAGLGDADEKLFF. Written as DNA, the CDR3 is TGTGCCATCAGTGCGGGATTAGGGGACGCAGATGAAAAACTGTTTTTT.

This clonotype occurred a few times. This rearrangement joins TRBV20-1 to TRBJ1-1, with a tentative D call TRBD1 (5 bases). The germline V gene encodes CDR1 DFQATT and CDR2 SNEGSKA (reference sequence). Trimming cost V 3 bases and J 0 bases, with 11 bases left between them. The CDR3 has 14 residues. CDR3 in amino acids: CSARGPLMNTEAFF. As DNA, the CDR3 is TGCAGTGCTAGGGGGCCGCTAATGAACACTGAAGCTTTCTTT.

This clonotype has a count of ten or more. This chain links TRBV2 with TRBJ1-1; 8 nucleotides agree with TRBD1. V was clipped by 10 bases and J by 2 bases; unmatched bases: 6. This CDR3 has 13 amino acids. Germline V gene lookup returns CDR1 SNHLY and CDR2 FYNNEI. The CDR3 loop is CAILGQDNTEAFF. The CDR3 nucleotides read TGTGCCATCTTGGGACAGGACAACACTGAAGCTTTCTTT.

This clonotype has a count of ten or more. The chain is built from TRBV20-1 and TRBJ2-3; 11 bases match TRBD2. Germline CDR1 DFQATT, CDR2 SNEGSKA (reference sequence). Trimming removed 1 base from V and 3 bases from J; junction bases left unmatched: 6. The length of the CDR3 is 16 residues. The CDR3 bases are TGCAGTGCTAGAGTACCGACTAGCGGGGTAACAGATACGCAGTATTTT. Residues: CSARVPTSGVTDTQYF.

This clonotype was detected a few times. The CDR3 DNA is TGCAGCGTTGATCGTTTAACGGGGGGAGGGTACACCGGGGAGCTGTTTTTT. It codes for CSVDRLTGGGYTGELFF. The chain has TRBV29-1 and TRBJ2-2; the match to TRBD2 covers 7 bases. The trim removed 3 bases at V and 3 bases at J, leaving 13 bases unmatched. The CDR3 runs to 17 residues. Looked up from germline, CDR1 is SQVTM and CDR2 is ANQGSEA.

This clonotype was detected ten times or more. The rearrangement links TRBV5-5 to TRBJ2-3; perhaps TRBD2 as D (6 bases). Germline values: CDR1 SGHKS, CDR2 YYEKEE (reference sequence). Trimming stripped 0 bases from V and 0 bases from J, with 14 bases between. The CDR3 length is 17 residues. The CDR3: CASSLVLAGPSTDTQYF. For the CDR3, the DNA is TGTGCCAGCAGCTTGGTGTTGGCGGGACCTAGCACAGATACGCAGTATTTT.

This clonotype was recorded at least ten times. The chain joins TRBV20-1 to TRBJ2-5; 9 nucleotides match TRBD2. In germline, CDR1 is DFQATT, CDR2 SNEGSKA (reference sequence). J gave up 6 bases and V 5 bases, and 13 bases lay outside the gene matches. This CDR3 is 15 amino acids long. Here the CDR3 reads CSAGVGGGAVKTQYF. The CDR3 nucleotides are TGCAGTGCTGGGGTTGGCGGGGGGGCCGTCAAGACCCAGTACTTC.

This chain joins TRBV6-5 and TRBJ1-2, with D tentatively TRBD1 (6 bases). Germline CDR1 MNHEY, CDR2 SVGAGI. The V end was cut by 6 bases, the J end by 8 bases, with 16 bases between. CDR3 length: 13 amino acids. CDR3 in DNA: TGTGCCAGCAGCCACAGGAGACAGGACGGCTACACCTTC. Protein: CASSHRRQDGYTF.

This clonotype was picked up many times. The chain joins TRBV7-8 to TRBJ2-3, with 9 bases aligning to TRBD1. This CDR3 has 17 residues. In germline, CDR1 is SGHVS, CDR2 FQNEAQ. Trimming cost V 5 bases and J 6 bases; bases outside gene matches: 15. CDR3 residues: CASSLLFFGTGKDTQYF. CDR3 DNA sequence: TGTGCCAGCAGCCTACTCTTTTTTGGGACAGGGAAGGATACGCAGTATTTT.

In its sample, this clonotype was seen many times. The chain combines TRBV10-3 with TRBJ1-6, with D uncertain. V dropped 4 bases and J dropped 2 bases, with 6 bases sitting between them. Germline loops: CDR1 ENHRY, CDR2 SYGVKD. This CDR3 contains 14 residues. CDR3 residues: CAISAKPYNSPLHF. The CDR3 DNA follows: TGTGCCATCAGTGCCAAGCCCTATAATTCACCCCTCCACTTT.

This clonotype was found a few times. J is TRBJ2-7 and V is TRBV28; 7 bases are shared with TRBD2. The CDR3 has 14 amino acids. Germline CDR1 MDHEN, CDR2 SYDVKM. The V and J ends lost 6 bases and 3 bases, in that order; junction bases with no gene match: 8. CDR3 nucleotide sequence: TGTGCCAGCAGGTCCCCGGGGGGTAGCTACGAGCAGTACTTC. Translated: CASRSPGGSYEQYF. The full variable domain, completed using reference TRBV28 and TRBJ2-7, is DVKVTQSSRYLVKRTGEKVFLECVQDMDHENMFWYRQDPGLGLRLIYFSYDVKMKEKGDIPEGYSVSREKKERFSLILESASTNQTSMYLCASRSPGGSYEQYFGPGTRLTVT.